A single TCR beta chain is shown here with its context. Its antigen is unknown. Within one base of it there is no much larger clone, and no base qualities were kept. This entry belongs to a study of blood T cell repertoires in COVID-19 (TCRdb year 2020). About the study as a whole: Collaborator samples came from the United States, Italy and Spain and covered acute and convalescent phases of COVID-19. The prospective study material was composed of cDNA or gDNA derived from T cells, B-cell-depleted T cells, or PBMCs. The dataset comprised deeply sampled blood TCRbeta repertoires from subjects exposed to, actively infected with, or recovered from COVID-19. The repertoires were released in a freely available public database intended as a resource for research on the immune response to SARS-CoV-2. Samples were obtained from the ongoing ImmuneRACE study (first 160 participants) and from approximately 1,200 subjects provided by 6 global collaborators. A de-identified subject ID, COVID-19 status, age in years and sex were almost always included in the sample metadata. Where available, HLA class I and class II types were taken from metadata supplied by the sample provider and were not determined by assay-based typing.

TCRbeta CDR3 regions were amplified from genomic DNA using the immunoSEQ Assay, a bias-controlled multiplex PCR. In the source study's methods: Nucleated cell counts per sample were estimated from amplification of reference gene primers within the assay. To quantify the absolute abundance of each unique TCRbeta CDR3 rearrangement, sequence reads were collapsed and filtered. For each sample, productive Simpson clonality was calculated as the square root of Simpson's diversity index over productive rearrangements. TCRdb's version of the immuneACCESS table is confined to in-frame rearrangements and falls short of the full clone set. An unresolved V gene accounts for under half of the shortfall where checked; the remainder is of unknown origin. V and J calls plus clone size are reproduced from that table; the DNA served to infer D and trimming. The sample data list about 370,000 clones, and 85% to 90% of these were observed just once. The top ten hold roughly 6.8% of the sample.

Relative to germline, V is missing 7 bases and J is missing 2 bases, with 6 bases of the junction outside any gene match. Taken from cysteine to phenylalanine, the CDR3 has 14 residues. Only the CDR3 region is kept as DNA, spanning 42 bases read in frame from base 1. The germline V gene (reference sequence) yields MNHEY for CDR1 and SMNVEV for CDR2. The collaborating institutions used their own protocols to collect whole blood in K2EDTA tubes. For TCRbeta analysis, collaborators shipped samples as frozen whole blood, isolated PBMCs, or DNA extracted from either of those sample types. What the study reported, not specific to this receptor: The amount of clinical and demographic metadata varied by source and participant and was provided uncurated.

This TCR came from a man aged 18 to 30 with active or convalescent COVID-19. The chain employs TRBV27 and TRBJ2-3; a stretch of 7 junction bases matches TRBD1. The sample taken for sequencing was peripheral blood. The bases read TGTGCCAGCACCTGGGACAGATCCACAGATACGCAGTATTTT. The resulting protein is CASTWDRSTDTQYF.